A selection of T cell receptor beta chains follows, all from one sample in a study of blood T cells in healthy people across ages. One entry per CDR3 protein, called by TCRdb with MiXCR from the 5' RACE reads. Of about 1.7 million distinct CDR3 sequences listed, under 30% are singletons. The sample was blood. All receptors derive from a woman between 25 and 40 years old in good health. The conserved cysteine and the conserved F or W are not part of the CDR3 here. Each record gives: D gene, J gene, V gene, CDR3 protein. The D gene is left open where the match is weak.

D: -; J: TRBJ1-6; V: TRBV7-9; CDR3: ASSNYGLSGRSPLH
D: -; J: TRBJ2-5; V: TRBV20-1; CDR3: SASRGPYETQY
D: -; J: TRBJ1-2; V: TRBV5-1; CDR3: ASSLDSGDGYT
D: TRBD1; J: TRBJ2-6; V: TRBV12-5; CDR3: ASGPLIGQDFASGANVLT
D: TRBD2; J: TRBJ2-3; V: TRBV7-6; CDR3: ASSLGIAGGGNTQY
D: -; J: TRBJ1-1; V: TRBV20-1; CDR3: SATFGVAAEAF
D: TRBD1; J: TRBJ1-1; V: TRBV6-1; CDR3: ASSQLPGQRNTEAF
D: -; J: TRBJ1-1; V: TRBV12-3/TRBV12-4; CDR3: ASSPQGRSGWNTEAF
D: -; J: TRBJ2-1; V: TRBV5-1; CDR3: ASSSWRPNNEQF
D: -; J: TRBJ2-2; V: TRBV5-5; CDR3: ASSLLQTGELF
D: TRBD2; J: TRBJ2-7; V: TRBV10-3; CDR3: AISEGLAGGPHEQY
D: -; J: TRBJ2-1; V: TRBV2; CDR3: ASSELREQF
D: -; J: TRBJ1-4; V: TRBV12-3/TRBV12-4; CDR3: ASSFLGGEKLF
D: TRBD1; J: TRBJ1-4; V: TRBV29-1; CDR3: SVAEGASEKLF
D: -; J: TRBJ2-2; V: TRBV5-1; CDR3: ASSLDGSGELF
D: -; J: TRBJ1-1; V: TRBV12-3/TRBV12-4; CDR3: ASSPAGRAEAF
D: -; J: TRBJ2-4; V: TRBV7-2; CDR3: ASSLFADVKNIQY
D: -; J: TRBJ2-7; V: TRBV12-3/TRBV12-4; CDR3: ASGQGFYEQY
D: -; J: TRBJ2-7; V: TRBV6-6; CDR3: ASSSRIEQY
D: -; J: TRBJ1-2; V: TRBV28; CDR3: ASSSGNRVGYGYT
D: -; J: TRBJ1-5; V: TRBV15; CDR3: ATSNLNQPQH
D: TRBD1; J: TRBJ1-2; V: TRBV7-9; CDR3: ASSLGGTGSNYGYT
D: TRBD2; J: TRBJ2-1; V: TRBV29-1; CDR3: SVDGGTENEQF
D: TRBD1; J: TRBJ2-5; V: TRBV4-1; CDR3: ASSQQCRGETQY
D: TRBD2; J: TRBJ2-3; V: TRBV20-1; CDR3: SAVPGLNGRWTDTQY
D: -; J: TRBJ2-3; V: TRBV12-3/TRBV12-4; CDR3: ASSTVADTQY
D: -; J: TRBJ2-7; V: TRBV2; CDR3: ASSDDSGPYEQY
D: TRBD1; J: TRBJ1-2; V: TRBV10-2; CDR3: ASRKAGGADGYT
D: -; J: TRBJ2-5; V: TRBV12-3/TRBV12-4; CDR3: ASSSYPVRETQY
D: -; J: -; V: TRBV12-3/TRBV12-4; CDR3: ASSPLPNNEQY
D: -; J: TRBJ2-3; V: TRBV10-1; CDR3: ASSESSGYPDTQY
D: TRBD1; J: TRBJ1-4; V: TRBV7-6; CDR3: ASSFTGGSNEKLF
D: TRBD1; J: TRBJ2-7; V: TRBV5-1; CDR3: ASSVDRGQTYEQY
D: -; J: TRBJ1-6; V: TRBV5-1; CDR3: ASSLDLGGGYNSPLH
D: TRBD2; J: TRBJ2-3; V: TRBV19; CDR3: ASSEGTSGGRDTQY
D: TRBD2; J: TRBJ2-1; V: TRBV20-1; CDR3: SASGLADSYNEQF
D: -; J: TRBJ2-7; V: TRBV28; CDR3: ASRVLTGPYAEQY
D: -; J: TRBJ2-3; V: TRBV5-5; CDR3: ASRETGVLTDTQY
D: -; J: TRBJ1-6; V: TRBV20-1; CDR3: SARRDQRNSPLH
D: -; J: TRBJ2-1; V: TRBV25-1; CDR3: ASSEDRTRNEQF
D: TRBD2; J: TRBJ2-5; V: TRBV3-1; CDR3: ASSHYGGIQETQY
D: -; J: TRBJ2-7; V: TRBV6-5; CDR3: ASSYSTVTSYEQY
D: TRBD1; J: TRBJ2-3; V: TRBV11-2; CDR3: ASRLTGQVTDTQY
D: -; J: TRBJ2-5; V: TRBV20-1; CDR3: SAARGEYQETQY
D: TRBD1; J: TRBJ2-7; V: TRBV5-1; CDR3: ASSSSRDRDEQY
D: -; J: TRBJ2-7; V: TRBV7-2; CDR3: ASSPGGVLSYEQY
D: TRBD1; J: TRBJ1-1; V: TRBV7-3; CDR3: ASRFTGDTEAF
D: -; J: TRBJ1-1; V: TRBV2; CDR3: ASSARSGAGNTEAF
D: TRBD1; J: TRBJ2-6; V: TRBV27; CDR3: ASSPGQGVSGANVLT
D: TRBD1; J: TRBJ2-7; V: TRBV29-1; CDR3: SVVDRGDNEQY
D: -; J: TRBJ2-4; V: TRBV18; CDR3: ASSPEVGGGNIQY
D: -; J: TRBJ1-1; V: TRBV5-1; CDR3: ASSHSDGATEAF
D: -; J: TRBJ2-1; V: TRBV28; CDR3: ASSPRPAPSSYNEQF
D: -; J: TRBJ2-1; V: TRBV5-1; CDR3: ASSLTRLYNEQF
D: -; J: TRBJ2-3; V: TRBV5-1; CDR3: VSTGPSTDTQY